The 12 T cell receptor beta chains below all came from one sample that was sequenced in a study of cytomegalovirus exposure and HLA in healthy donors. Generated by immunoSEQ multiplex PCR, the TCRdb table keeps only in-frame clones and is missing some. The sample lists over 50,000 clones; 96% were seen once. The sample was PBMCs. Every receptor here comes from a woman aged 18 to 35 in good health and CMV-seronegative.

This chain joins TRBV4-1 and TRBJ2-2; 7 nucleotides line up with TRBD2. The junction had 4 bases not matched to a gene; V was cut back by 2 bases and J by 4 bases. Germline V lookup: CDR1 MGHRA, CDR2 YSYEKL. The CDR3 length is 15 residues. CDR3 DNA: TGCGCCAGCAGCCAAAGGGGCGGGGGCACCGGGGAGCTGTTTTTT. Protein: CASSQRGGGTGELFF.

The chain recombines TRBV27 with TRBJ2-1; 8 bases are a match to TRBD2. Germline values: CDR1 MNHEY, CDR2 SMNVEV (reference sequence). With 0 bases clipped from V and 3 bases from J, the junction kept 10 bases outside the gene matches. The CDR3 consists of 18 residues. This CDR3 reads CASSLSTGGAGGYNEQFF. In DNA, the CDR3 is TGTGCCAGCAGTTTATCCACCGGGGGGGCGGGGGGCTACAATGAGCAGTTCTTC.

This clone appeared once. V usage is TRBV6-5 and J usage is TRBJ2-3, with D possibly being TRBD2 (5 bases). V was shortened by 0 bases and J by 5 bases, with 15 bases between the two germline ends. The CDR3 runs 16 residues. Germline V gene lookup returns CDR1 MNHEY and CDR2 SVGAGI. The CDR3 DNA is TGTGCCAGCAGTTACTCGATATCGGGGTCGGTAGATACGCAGTATTTT. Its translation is CASSYSISGSVDTQYF.

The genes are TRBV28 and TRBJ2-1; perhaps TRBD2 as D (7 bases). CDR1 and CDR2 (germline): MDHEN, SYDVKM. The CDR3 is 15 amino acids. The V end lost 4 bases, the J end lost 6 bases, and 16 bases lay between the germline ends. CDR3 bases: TGTGCCAGCAGTTGGGGGGGGCTTCAGGTCAATGAGCAGTTCTTC. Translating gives CASSWGGLQVNEQFF.

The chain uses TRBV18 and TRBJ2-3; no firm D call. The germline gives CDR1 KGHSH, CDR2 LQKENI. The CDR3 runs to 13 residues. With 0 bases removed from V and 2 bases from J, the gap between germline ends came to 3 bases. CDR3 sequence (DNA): TGTGCCAGCTCACCACCCTCCACAGATACGCAGTATTTT. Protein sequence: CASSPPSTDTQYF.

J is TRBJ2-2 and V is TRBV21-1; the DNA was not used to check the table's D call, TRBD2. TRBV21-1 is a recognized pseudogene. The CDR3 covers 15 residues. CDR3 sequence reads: CASSKGGGSTGELFF. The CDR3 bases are TGTGCCAGCAGCAAAGGGGGAGGGAGCACCGGGGAGCTGTTTTTT.

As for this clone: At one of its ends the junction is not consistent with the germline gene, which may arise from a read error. CDR3 loop: CASSTGPRTQIF. The CDR3 DNA reads as TGTGCCAGCAGCACAGGACCCCGCACGCAGATCTTC. The chain recombines TRBV11-1 with TRBJ2-1, with D possibly matching TRBD1 (5 bases). CDR3 size: 12 residues. Germline loops: CDR1 SGHAT, CDR2 FQDESV (reference sequence).

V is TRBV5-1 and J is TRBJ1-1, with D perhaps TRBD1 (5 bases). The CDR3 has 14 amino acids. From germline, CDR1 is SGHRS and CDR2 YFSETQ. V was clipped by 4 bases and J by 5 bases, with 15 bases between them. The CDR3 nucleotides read TGCGCCAGCAGCCGGGGGACGGAGGGGACTGAAGCTTTCTTT. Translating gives CASSRGTEGTEAFF.

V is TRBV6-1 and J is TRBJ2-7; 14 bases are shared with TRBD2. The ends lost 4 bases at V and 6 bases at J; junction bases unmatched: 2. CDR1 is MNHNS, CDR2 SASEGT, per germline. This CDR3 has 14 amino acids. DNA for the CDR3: TGTGCCAGCAGTGGGGGGACTAGCGGGGGCGAGCAGTACTTC. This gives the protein CASSGGTSGGEQYF.

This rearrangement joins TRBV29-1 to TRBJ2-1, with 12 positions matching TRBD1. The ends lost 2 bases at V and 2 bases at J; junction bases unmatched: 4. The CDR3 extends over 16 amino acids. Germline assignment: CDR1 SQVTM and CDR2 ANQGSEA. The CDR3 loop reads CSVEFGTGGTYNEQFF. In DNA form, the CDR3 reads TGCAGCGTTGAATTTGGGACAGGGGGCACCTACAATGAGCAGTTCTTC.

CDR3 coding DNA: TGCAGCGTTGATCCTGGGAGCAACGGCGAGCAGTACTTC. It is translated as CSVDPGSNGEQYF. The rearrangement links TRBV29-1 to TRBJ2-7; tentatively, D is TRBD2 (5 bases). This CDR3 is built from 13 residues. Germline-derived CDR1 and CDR2 are SQVTM and ANQGSEA. V was cut by 3 bases and J by 6 bases, with 15 bases left in between.

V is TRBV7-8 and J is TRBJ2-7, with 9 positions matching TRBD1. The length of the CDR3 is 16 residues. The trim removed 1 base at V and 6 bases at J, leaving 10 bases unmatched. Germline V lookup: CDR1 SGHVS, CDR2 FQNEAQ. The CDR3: CASSLVYRDRVPEQYF. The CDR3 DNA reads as TGTGCCAGCAGCTTAGTGTATCGGGACAGGGTTCCCGAGCAGTACTTC. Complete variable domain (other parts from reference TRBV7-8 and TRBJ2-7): GAGVSQSPRYKVAKRGQDVALRCDPISGHVSLFWYQQALGQGPEFLTYFQNEAQLDKSGLPSDRFFAERPEGSVSTLKIQRTQQEDSAVYLCASSLVYRDRVPEQYFGPGTRLTVT.